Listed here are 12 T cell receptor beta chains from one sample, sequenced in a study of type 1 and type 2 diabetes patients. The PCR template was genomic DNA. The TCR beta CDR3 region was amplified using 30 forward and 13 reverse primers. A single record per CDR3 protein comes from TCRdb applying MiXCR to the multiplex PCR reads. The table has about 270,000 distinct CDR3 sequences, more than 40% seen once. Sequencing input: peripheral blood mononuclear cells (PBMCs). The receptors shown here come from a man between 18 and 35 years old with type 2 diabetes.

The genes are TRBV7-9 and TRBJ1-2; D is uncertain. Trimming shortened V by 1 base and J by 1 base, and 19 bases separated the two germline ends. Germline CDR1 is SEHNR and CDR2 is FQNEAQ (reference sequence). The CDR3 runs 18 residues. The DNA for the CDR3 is TGTGCCAGCAGCTTAGTCGGTTCGGCAGACCAGATTAACTATGGCTACACCTTC. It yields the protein CASSLVGSADQINYGYTF.

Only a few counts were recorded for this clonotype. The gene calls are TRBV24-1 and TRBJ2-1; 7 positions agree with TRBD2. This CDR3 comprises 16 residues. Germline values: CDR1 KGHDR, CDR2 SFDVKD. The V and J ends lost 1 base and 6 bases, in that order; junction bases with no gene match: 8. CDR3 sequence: CATSDFGGENSNEQFF. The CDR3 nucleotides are TGTGCCACCAGTGATTTTGGGGGGGAGAACAGCAATGAGCAGTTCTTC.

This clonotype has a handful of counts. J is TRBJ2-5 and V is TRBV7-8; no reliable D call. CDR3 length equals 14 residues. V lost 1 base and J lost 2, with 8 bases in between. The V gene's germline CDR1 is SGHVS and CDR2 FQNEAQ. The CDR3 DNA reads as TGTGCCAGCAGCTTAGGAATGGTGCAAGAGACCCAGTACTTC. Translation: CASSLGMVQETQYF.

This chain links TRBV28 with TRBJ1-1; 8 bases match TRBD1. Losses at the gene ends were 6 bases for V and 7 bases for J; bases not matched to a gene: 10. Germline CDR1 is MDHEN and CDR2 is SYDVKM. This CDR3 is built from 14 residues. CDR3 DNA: TGTGCCAGCAGGCCAGGGGGCGTGTCGAATGAAGCTTTCTTT. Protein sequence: CASRPGGVSNEAFF. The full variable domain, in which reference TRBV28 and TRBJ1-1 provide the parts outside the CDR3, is DVKVTQSSRYLVKRTGEKVFLECVQDMDHENMFWYRQDPGLGLRLIYFSYDVKMKEKGDIPEGYSVSREKKERFSLILESASTNQTSMYLCASRPGGVSNEAFFGQGTRLTVV.

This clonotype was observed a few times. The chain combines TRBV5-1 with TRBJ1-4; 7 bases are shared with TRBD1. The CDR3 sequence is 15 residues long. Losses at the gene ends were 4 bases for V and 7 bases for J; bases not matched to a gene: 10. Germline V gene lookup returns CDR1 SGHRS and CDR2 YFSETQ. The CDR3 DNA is TGCGCCAGCAGCCTTCGACAGGGAACGAGTGAAAAACTGTTTTTT. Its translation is CASSLRQGTSEKLFF.

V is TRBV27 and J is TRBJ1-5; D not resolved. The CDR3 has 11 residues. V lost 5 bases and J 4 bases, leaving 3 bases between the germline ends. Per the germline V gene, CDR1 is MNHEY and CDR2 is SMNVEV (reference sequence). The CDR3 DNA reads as TGTGCCAGCAGTCAAAATCAGCCCCAGCATTTT. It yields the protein CASSQNQPQHF.

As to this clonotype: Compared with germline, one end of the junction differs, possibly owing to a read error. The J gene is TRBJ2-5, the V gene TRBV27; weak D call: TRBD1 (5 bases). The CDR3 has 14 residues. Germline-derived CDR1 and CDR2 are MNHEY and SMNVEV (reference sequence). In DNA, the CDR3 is TGCGCCAGCAGTGGAGCAGGGTCTCAAGAGACCCAGTACTTC. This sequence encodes CASSGAGSQETQYF.

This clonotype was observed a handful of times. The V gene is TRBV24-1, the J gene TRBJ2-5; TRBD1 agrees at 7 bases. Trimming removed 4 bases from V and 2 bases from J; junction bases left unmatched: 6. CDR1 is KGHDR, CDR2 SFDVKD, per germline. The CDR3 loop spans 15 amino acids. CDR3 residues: CATSDSGTEQETQYF. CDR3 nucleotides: TGTGCCACCAGTGACTCGGGGACAGAACAAGAGACCCAGTACTTC.

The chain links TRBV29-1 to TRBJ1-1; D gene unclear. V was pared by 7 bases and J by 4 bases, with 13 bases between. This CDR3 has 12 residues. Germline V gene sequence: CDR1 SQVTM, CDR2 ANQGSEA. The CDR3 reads CSAVWESTEAFF. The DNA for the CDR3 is TGCAGCGCTGTCTGGGAGAGCACTGAAGCTTTCTTT.

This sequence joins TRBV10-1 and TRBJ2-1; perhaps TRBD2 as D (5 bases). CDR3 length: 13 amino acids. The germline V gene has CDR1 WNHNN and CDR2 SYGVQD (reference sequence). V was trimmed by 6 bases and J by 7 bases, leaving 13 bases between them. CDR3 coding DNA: TGCGCCAGCAGGAATTCGGGCGGGAATGAGCAGTTCTTC. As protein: CASRNSGGNEQFF.

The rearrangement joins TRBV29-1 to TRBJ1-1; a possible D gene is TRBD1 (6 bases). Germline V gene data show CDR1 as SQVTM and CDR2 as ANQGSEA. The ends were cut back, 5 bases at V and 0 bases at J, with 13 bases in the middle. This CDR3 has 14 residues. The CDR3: CSVLVQGMNTEAFF. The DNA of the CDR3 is TGCAGCGTTTTGGTACAGGGTATGAACACTGAAGCTTTCTTT.

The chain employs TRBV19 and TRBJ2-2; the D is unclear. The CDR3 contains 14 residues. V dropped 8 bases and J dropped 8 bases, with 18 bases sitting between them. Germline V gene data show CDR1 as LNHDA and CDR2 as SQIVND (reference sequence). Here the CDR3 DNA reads TGTGCCAGTGGCCTCCAAGGGTCGAGTGGGGAGCTGTTTTTT. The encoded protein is CASGLQGSSGELFF. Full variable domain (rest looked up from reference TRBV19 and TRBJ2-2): DGGITQSPKYLFRKEGQNVTLSCEQNLNHDAMYWYRQDPGQGLRLIYYSQIVNDFQKGDIAEGYSVSREKKESFPLTVTSAQKNPTAFYLCASGLQGSSGELFFGEGSRLTVL.